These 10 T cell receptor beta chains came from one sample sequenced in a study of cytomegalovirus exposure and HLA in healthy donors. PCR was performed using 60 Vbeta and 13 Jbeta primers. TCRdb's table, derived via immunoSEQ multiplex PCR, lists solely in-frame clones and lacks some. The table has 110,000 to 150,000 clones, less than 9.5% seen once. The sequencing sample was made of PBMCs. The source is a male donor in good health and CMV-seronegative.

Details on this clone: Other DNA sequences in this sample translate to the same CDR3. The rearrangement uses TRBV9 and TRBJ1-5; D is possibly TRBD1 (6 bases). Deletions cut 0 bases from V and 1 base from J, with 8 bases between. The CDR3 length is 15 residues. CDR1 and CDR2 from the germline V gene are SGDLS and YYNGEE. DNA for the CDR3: TGTGCCAGCAGCGTAGGTCAGGGGAGCAATCAGCCCCAGCATTTT. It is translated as CASSVGQGSNQPQHF.

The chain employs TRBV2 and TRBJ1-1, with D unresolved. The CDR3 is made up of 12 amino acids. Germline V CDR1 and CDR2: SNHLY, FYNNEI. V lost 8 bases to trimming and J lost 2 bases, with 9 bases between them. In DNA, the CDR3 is TGTGCCAGCTATAACAGAAACACTGAAGCTTTCTTT. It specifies CASYNRNTEAFF.

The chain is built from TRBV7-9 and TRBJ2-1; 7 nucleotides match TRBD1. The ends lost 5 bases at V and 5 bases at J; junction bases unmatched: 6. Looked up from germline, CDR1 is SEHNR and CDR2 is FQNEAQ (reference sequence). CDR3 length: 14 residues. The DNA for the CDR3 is TGTGCCAGCAGCAGGGGACAGAACAACAATGAGCAGTTCTTC. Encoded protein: CASSRGQNNNEQFF. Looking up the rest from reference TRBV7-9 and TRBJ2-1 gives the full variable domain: DTGVSQNPRHKITKRGQNVTFRCDPISEHNRLYWYRQTLGQGPEFLTYFQNEAQLEKSRLLSDRFSAERPKGSFSTLEIQRTEQGDSAMYLCASSRGQNNNEQFFGPGTRLTVL.

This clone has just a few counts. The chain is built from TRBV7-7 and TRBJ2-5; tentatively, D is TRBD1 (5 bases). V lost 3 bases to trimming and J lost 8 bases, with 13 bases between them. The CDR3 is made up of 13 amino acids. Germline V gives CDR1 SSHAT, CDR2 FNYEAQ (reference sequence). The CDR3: CASSLDKAGTQYF. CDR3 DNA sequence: TGTGCCAGCAGCTTGGACAAGGCTGGAACCCAGTACTTC.

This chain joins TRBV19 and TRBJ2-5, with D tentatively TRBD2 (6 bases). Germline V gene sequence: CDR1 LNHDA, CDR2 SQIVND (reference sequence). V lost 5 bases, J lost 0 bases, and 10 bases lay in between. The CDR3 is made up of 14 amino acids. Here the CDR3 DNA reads TGTGCCAGTAGTGGCCGGGGGAACCAAGAGACCCAGTACTTC. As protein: CASSGRGNQETQYF.

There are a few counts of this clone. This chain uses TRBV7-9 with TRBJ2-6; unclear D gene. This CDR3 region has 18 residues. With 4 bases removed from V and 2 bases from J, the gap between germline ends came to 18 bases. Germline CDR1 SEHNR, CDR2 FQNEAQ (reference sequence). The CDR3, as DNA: TGTGCCAGCAGCTCCAACCCAGTCCAGTCCCCTGGGGCCAACGTCCTGACTTTC. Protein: CASSSNPVQSPGANVLTF.

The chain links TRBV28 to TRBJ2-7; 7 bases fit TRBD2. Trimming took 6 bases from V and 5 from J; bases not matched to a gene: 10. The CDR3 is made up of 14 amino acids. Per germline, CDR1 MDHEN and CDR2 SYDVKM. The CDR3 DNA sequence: TGTGCCAGCAGCTCCCCGGGAGGAATGAACGAGCAGTACTTC. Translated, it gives CASSSPGGMNEQYF. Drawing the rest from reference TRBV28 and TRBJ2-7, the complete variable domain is DVKVTQSSRYLVKRTGEKVFLECVQDMDHENMFWYRQDPGLGLRLIYFSYDVKMKEKGDIPEGYSVSREKKERFSLILESASTNQTSMYLCASSSPGGMNEQYFGPGTRLTVT.

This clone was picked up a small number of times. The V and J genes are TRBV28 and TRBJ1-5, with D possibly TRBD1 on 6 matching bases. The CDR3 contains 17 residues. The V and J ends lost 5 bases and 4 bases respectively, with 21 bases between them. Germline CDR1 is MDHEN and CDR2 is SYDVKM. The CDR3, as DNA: TGTGCCAGCAGTGGCTTTAGCGGGGGCTTAGCTAATCAGCCCCAGCATTTT. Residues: CASSGFSGGLANQPQHF.

The CDR3 protein is CASSAGTSSTDTQYF. In DNA, the CDR3 is TGTGCCAGCAGTGCAGGGACTTCGAGCACAGATACGCAGTATTTT. The rearrangement links TRBV2 to TRBJ2-3; the D gene is possibly TRBD2 (6 bases). With 4 bases removed from V and 0 bases from J, the gap between germline ends came to 11 bases. Germline V CDR1 and CDR2: SNHLY, FYNNEI. The CDR3 is made up of 15 amino acids.

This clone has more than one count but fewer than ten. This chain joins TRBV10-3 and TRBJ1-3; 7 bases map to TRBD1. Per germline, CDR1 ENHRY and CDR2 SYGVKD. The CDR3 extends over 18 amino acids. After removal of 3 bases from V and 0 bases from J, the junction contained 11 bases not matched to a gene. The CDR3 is CAISDPGQLHFSGNTIYF. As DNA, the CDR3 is TGTGCCATCAGTGACCCGGGACAGTTACACTTCTCTGGAAACACCATATATTTT.